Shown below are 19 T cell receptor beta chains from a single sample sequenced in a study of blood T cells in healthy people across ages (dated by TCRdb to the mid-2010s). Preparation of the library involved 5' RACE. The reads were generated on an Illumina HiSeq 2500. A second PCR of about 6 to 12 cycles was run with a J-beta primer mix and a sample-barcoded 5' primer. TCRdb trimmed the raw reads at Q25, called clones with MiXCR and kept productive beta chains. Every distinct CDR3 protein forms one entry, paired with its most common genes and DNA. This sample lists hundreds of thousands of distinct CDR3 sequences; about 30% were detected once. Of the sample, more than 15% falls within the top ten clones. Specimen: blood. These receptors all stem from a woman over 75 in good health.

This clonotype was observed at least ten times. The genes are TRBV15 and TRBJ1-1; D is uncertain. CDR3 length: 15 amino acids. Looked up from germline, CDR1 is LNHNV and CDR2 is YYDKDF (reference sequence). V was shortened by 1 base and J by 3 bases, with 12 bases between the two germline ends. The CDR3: CATSRGEAPDTEAFF. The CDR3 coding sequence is TGTGCCACCAGCAGAGGGGAAGCGCCGGACACTGAAGCTTTCTTT.

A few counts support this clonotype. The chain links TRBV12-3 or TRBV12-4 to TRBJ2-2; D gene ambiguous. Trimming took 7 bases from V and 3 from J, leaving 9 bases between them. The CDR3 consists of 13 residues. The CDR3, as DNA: TGTGCCAGCAATGGTCAAGACACCGGGGAGCTGTTTTTT. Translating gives CASNGQDTGELFF.

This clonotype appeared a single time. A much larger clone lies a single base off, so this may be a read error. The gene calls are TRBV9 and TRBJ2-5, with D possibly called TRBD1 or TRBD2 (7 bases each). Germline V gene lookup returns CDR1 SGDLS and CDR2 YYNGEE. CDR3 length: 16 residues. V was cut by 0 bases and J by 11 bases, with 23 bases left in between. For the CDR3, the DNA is TGTGCCAGCAGCGTAGCAGGGGGGGGTCCCTACAATGAGCAGTACTTC. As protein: CASSVAGGGPYNEQYF. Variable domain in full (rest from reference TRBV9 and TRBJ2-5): DSGVTQTPKHLITATGQRVTLRCSPRSGDLSVYWYQQSLDQGLQFLIQYYNGEERAKGNILERFSAQQFPDLHSELNLSSLELGDSALYFCASSVAGGGPYNEQYFGPGTRLLVL.

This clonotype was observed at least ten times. This CDR3 reads CAWRGGGLAGSQETQYF. The CDR3 nucleotides read TGTGCCTGGAGGGGCGGGGGACTAGCGGGGAGCCAAGAGACCCAGTACTTC. V and J are TRBV30 and TRBJ2-5; TRBD2 matches at 13 bases. The trim removed 3 bases at V and 1 base at J, leaving 8 bases unmatched. The CDR3 contains 17 residues. Germline CDR1 reads GTSNPN; CDR2 reads SVGIG (reference sequence).

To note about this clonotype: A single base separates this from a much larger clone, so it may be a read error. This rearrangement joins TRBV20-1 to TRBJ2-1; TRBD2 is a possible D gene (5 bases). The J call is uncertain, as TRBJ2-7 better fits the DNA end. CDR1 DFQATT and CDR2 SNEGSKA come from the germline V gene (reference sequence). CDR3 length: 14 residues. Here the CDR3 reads CSARKRNSYNEQYF. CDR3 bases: TGCAGTGCTAGGAAGCGGAACTCCTACAATGAGCAGTACTTC.

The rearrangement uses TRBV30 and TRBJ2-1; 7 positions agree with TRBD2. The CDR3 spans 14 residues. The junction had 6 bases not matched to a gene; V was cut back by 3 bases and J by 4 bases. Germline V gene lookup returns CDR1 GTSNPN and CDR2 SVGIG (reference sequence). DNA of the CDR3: TGTGCCTGGAGACCCCGGGGGGTTTACAATGAGCAGTTCTTC. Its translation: CAWRPRGVYNEQFF.

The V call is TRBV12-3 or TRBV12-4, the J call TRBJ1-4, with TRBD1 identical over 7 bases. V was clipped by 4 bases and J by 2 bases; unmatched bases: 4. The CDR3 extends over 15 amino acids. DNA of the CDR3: TGTGCCAGCAGTTCAGGGGGAGGCACTAATGAAAAACTGTTTTTT. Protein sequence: CASSSGGGTNEKLFF.

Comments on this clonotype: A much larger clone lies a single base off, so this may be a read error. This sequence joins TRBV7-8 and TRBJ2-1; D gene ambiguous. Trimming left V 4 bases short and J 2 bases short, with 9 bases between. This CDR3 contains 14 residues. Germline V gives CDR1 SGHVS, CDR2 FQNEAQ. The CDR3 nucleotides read TGTGCCAGCAGCTCGGAGCTAACCTACAATGAGCAGTTCTTC. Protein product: CASSSELTYNEQFF. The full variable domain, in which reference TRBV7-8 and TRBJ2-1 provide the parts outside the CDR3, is GAGVSQSPRYKVAKRGQDVALRCDPISGHVSLFWYQQALGQGPEFLTYFQNEAQLDKSGLPSDRFFAERPEGSVSTLKIQRTQQEDSAVYLCASSSELTYNEQFFGPGTRLTVL.

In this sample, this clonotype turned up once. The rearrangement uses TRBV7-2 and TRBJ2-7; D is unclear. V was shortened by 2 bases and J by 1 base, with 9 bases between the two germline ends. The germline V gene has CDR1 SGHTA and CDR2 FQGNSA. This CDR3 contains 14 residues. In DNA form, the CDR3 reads TGTGCCAGCAGCTTATTTGCGGTATCCTACGAGCAGTACTTC. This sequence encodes CASSLFAVSYEQYF.

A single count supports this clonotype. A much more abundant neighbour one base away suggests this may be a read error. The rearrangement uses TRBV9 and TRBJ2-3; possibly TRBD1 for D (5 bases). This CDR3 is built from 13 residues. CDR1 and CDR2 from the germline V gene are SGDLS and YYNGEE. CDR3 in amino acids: CASSVALTGTQYF. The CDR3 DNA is TGTGCCAGCAGCGTAGCTTTAACAGGTACGCAGTATTTT.

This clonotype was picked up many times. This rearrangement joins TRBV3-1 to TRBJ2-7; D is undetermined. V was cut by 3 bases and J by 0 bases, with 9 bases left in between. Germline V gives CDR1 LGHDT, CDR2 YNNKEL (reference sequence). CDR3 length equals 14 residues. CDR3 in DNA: TGTGCCAGCAGCCAGACGGGTCCCTCCTACGAGCAGTACTTC. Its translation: CASSQTGPSYEQYF.

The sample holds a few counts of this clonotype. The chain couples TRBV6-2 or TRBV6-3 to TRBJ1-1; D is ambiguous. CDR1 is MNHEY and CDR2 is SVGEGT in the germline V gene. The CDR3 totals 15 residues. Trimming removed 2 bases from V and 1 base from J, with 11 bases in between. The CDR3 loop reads CASSYPALTNTEAFF. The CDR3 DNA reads TGTGCCAGCAGTTACCCGGCGCTAACGAACACTGAAGCTTTCTTT.

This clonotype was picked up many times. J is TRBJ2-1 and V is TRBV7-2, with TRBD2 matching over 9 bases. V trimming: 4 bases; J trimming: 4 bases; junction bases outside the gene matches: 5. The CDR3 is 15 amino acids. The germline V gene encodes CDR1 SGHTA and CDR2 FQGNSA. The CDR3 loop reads CASSSQAGGYNEQFF. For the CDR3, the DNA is TGTGCCAGCAGCTCCCAAGCGGGGGGATACAATGAGCAGTTCTTC.

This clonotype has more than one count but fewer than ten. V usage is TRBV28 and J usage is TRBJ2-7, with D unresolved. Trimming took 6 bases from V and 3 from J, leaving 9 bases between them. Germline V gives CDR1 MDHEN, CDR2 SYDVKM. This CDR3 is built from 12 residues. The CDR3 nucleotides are TGTGCCAGCAGATATCAACACTACGAGCAGTACTTC. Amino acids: CASRYQHYEQYF. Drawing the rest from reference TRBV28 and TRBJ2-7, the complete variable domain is DVKVTQSSRYLVKRTGEKVFLECVQDMDHENMFWYRQDPGLGLRLIYFSYDVKMKEKGDIPEGYSVSREKKERFSLILESASTNQTSMYLCASRYQHYEQYFGPGTRLTVT.

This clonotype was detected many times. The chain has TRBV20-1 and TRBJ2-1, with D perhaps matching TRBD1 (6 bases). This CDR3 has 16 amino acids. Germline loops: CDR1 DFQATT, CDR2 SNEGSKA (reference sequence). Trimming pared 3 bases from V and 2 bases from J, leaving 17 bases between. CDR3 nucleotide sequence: TGCAGTGCTAGCCACCGGGACAAACACACCTACAATGAGCAGTTCTTC. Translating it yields CSASHRDKHTYNEQFF.

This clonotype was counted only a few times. The CDR3 sequence is CSASSSGDYEQYF. CDR3 DNA sequence: TGCAGTGCTAGTTCGAGCGGCGACTACGAGCAGTACTTC. The V and J genes are TRBV20-1 and TRBJ2-4; the D gene is possibly TRBD2 (5 bases). The DNA end is more similar to TRBJ2-7, so the J call may be wrong. From germline, CDR1 is DFQATT and CDR2 SNEGSKA (reference sequence). This CDR3 contains 13 residues.

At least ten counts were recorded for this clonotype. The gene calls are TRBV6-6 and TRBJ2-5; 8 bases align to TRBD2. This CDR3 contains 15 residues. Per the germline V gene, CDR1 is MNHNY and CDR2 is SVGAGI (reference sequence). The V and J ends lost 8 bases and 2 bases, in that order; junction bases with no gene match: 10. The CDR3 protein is CASVYSGDLQETQYF. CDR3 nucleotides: TGTGCCAGCGTTTATAGCGGGGACCTACAAGAGACCCAGTACTTC.

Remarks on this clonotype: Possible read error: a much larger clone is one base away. This chain's CDR3 is CASGYAGTEKETQYF. CDR3 DNA sequence: TGCGCCAGCGGCTATGCCGGGACAGAAAAAGAGACCCAGTACTTC. The chain joins TRBV5-1 to TRBJ2-5, with 7 bases that match TRBD1. J was trimmed by 3 bases and V by 7 bases; bases with no gene match: 12. The CDR3 spans 15 residues. CDR1 is SGHRS, CDR2 YFSETQ, per germline.

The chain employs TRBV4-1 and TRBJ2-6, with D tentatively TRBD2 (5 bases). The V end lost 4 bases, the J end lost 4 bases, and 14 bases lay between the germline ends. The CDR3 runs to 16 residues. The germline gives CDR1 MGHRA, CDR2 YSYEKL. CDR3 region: CASSLLSPGGANVLTF. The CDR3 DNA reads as TGCGCCAGCAGCCTTCTTAGCCCGGGAGGGGCCAACGTCCTGACTTTC.